The clone carrying this T cell receptor beta chain was recorded only once. Its specificity is unknown. The data are from a study of cytomegalovirus exposure and HLA in healthy donors. The PCR had 60 Vbeta and 13 Jbeta primers. Clones were read by immunoSEQ multiplex PCR, and TCRdb kept only the in-frame ones, dropping some. The table includes about 160,000 clones, approximately 78% detected once. General study findings and limits: Donors were assumed by presence/absence analyses to have roughly uniform sequencing depth. Later on, analysis showed that most CMV-associated TCR beta chains appeared to be HLA-restricted. The study listed 164 cytomegalovirus-associated TCR beta chains.

This CDR3 has 15 residues. Germline lookup yields CDR1 SGHVS and CDR2 FNYEAQ. Trimming took off 1 base at V and 3 bases at J, with 12 bases between the two ends. The V gene is TRBV7-6, the J gene TRBJ1-1; possible D gene TRBD1, 6 bases. The sample comprised PBMCs. This receptor was taken from a woman in her 40s in good health and CMV-seronegative. This CDR3 is CASSLGGPEDTEAFF. The DNA for the CDR3 is TGTGCCAGCAGCTTAGGGGGGCCAGAGGACACTGAAGCTTTCTTT.